One T cell receptor beta chain is described in this entry. It was with 60 Vbeta and 13 Jbeta primers that the PCR ran. Under the authors' procedure: Later work found around 80 million unique TCR beta chains, with about 10 million shared. The data were produced by immunoSEQ multiplex PCR, yet TCRdb's version contains in-frame clones alone and is incomplete. For V, J and clone size, that table is used; D and trimming come from the DNA. The sample shows about 96,000 clones, roughly 79% of them seen only once. This sample is drawn from a study of cytomegalovirus exposure and HLA in healthy donors. The junction had 3 bases not matched to a gene; V was cut back by 0 bases and J by 0 bases. The CDR3 loop spans 16 amino acids. CDR1 SGHNT and CDR2 YYREEE come from the germline V gene (reference sequence).

V and J are TRBV5-4 and TRBJ2-7; 10 bases are a match to TRBD1. The sequenced sample consisted of PBMCs. This receptor was obtained from a female donor in good health and CMV-seropositive. The CDR3 DNA sequence: TGTGCCAGCAGCTTGGGTTGGACAGGGGGCTCCTACGAGCAGTACTTC. Protein: CASSLGWTGGSYEQYF.